The rows below give T cell receptor beta chains drawn from one sample of a study of PD-L1 blockade in urothelial cancer. The assay was immunoSEQ multiplex PCR, and TCRdb's table has in-frame clones only and misses some. The sample records 29,000 or so clones, 87% being singletons. The starting material was PBMCs, obtained around atezolizumab (anti-PD-L1) treatment. The receptors were sampled from a man aged 50 to 60 with urothelial cancer. Both conserved end residues are part of each CDR3. The D gene is left open where the match is weak. Clone size is given for some rows only: seen once, a few or many times, or a class if the clone is expanded.

D,V,J,size,CDR3
.,TRBV4-1,TRBJ1-6,.,CASSQEQNSPLHF
.,TRBV28,TRBJ1-2,.,CASSLDNRRGGYTF
.,TRBV7-9,TRBJ1-5,once,CASSPQETNQPQHF
TRBD2,TRBV27,TRBJ2-1,.,CASSLGLADYNEQFF
.,TRBV19,TRBJ1-5,.,CASSIIRGGQPQHF
TRBD1,TRBV27,TRBJ2-7,.,CASSLDGQGYEQYF
.,TRBV10-1,TRBJ1-3,.,CASSDGGSGNTIYF
.,TRBV14,TRBJ2-7,.,CASSVSLTYEQYF
.,TRBV19,TRBJ1-1,.,CASSMGRVTNTEAFF
.,TRBV6-5,TRBJ1-5,.,CASSYSTGPNQPQHF
.,TRBV18,TRBJ2-7,.,CASSPHRADEQYF
.,TRBV6-5,TRBJ2-4,once,CASSSQGWDIQYF
TRBD1,TRBV18,TRBJ1-5,.,CASSPTGTGNSNQPQHF
.,TRBV7-3,TRBJ2-5,.,CASSGGAGETQYF
TRBD1,TRBV25-1,TRBJ1-2,.,CASSGTGGDYGYTF
TRBD1,TRBV9,TRBJ1-2,.,CASSVDTGGPYGYTF
.,TRBV28,TRBJ2-3,.,CASSPSGAQYF
.,TRBV2,TRBJ1-4,.,CASRFRDTGEKLFF
TRBD1,TRBV29-1,TRBJ2-5,once,CSVVTGVETQYF
.,TRBV19,TRBJ1-5,.,CASSISPRQDFYF
TRBD2,TRBV19,TRBJ2-3,.,CASSIARTSGRTDTQYF
.,TRBV5-6,TRBJ2-7,.,CASSYGTPAGEQYF
TRBD2,TRBV7-9,TRBJ2-3,.,CASSLGSGRVSDTQYF
.,TRBV25-1,TRBJ1-1,.,CASSGPTRNTEAFF
.,TRBV5-1,TRBJ2-1,.,CASSLGSLGEQFF
.,TRBV9,TRBJ2-3,.,CASSFSGDTQYF
TRBD2,TRBV29-1,TRBJ2-2,.,CSVRGGGSTGELFF
.,TRBV19,TRBJ1-5,once,CASSIGGLGNQPQHF
.,TRBV19,TRBJ1-5,.,CASSLPQGPVSNQPQHF
TRBD1,TRBV4-3,TRBJ2-1,.,CASSQAGQGYNEQFF
.,TRBV6-1,TRBJ1-1,few,CASSEGTLNTEAFF
TRBD1,TRBV28,TRBJ2-3,.,CASNYRGGTDTQYF
TRBD1,TRBV27,TRBJ1-5,.,CASSLPGDRVELTSNQPQHF
TRBD2,TRBV6-1,TRBJ2-1,.,CASSFSGGHYNEQFF
TRBD2,TRBV28,TRBJ2-5,once,CASSISGIGIGETQYF
.,TRBV30,TRBJ1-6,.,CAWSSAGSYNSPLHF